This T cell receptor beta chain was sequenced in a study of neurological immune-mediated disorders. With 10-nucleotide random UMIs, 5'RACE was used to make the cDNA. A single record per CDR3 protein comes from TCRdb applying MiXCR to the 5' RACE reads. This table has some 71,000 distinct CDR3 sequences, roughly a tenth appearing once. Time point denoted: longitudinal time-point 1 (baseline). PBMCs numbering 2 million and stored at -80 C yielded the unsorted libraries. The germline V gene has CDR1 SEHNR and CDR2 FQNEAQ (reference sequence). The ends were cut back, 4 bases at V and 4 bases at J, with 5 bases in the middle. CDR3 length: 11 amino acids. This clonotype was counted ten times or more.

The clonotype originates from a man younger than 45 in good health. The material sequenced was PBMCs. V and J are TRBV7-9 and TRBJ2-7, with D unclear. In nucleotides, the CDR3 is TGTGCCAGCAGCTCCGTTTACGAGCAGTACTTC. Residues: CASSSVYEQYF.